This TCR beta chain was captured by sequencing in a study of T cell responses to AZD1222 COVID-19 vaccine. Study-level findings and limits: Unmutated variant regions reportedly attract nearly half of all spike-specific TCRs. Spike-specific TCR repertoires showed rising breadth and depth after two AZD1222 doses.

Only in-frame clones appear in the TCRdb table, and some are missing; sequencing was by immunoSEQ multiplex PCR. The sample shows about 75,000 clones, around 86% of them seen only once. Comment on this clone: The antigen is undetermined.

This TCR was sampled from an adult who received the AZD1222 COVID-19 vaccine. The specimen was peripheral blood, collected 28 days after the second AZD1222 dose.

CDR3 DNA: TGTGCCAGCAGTGCCCGGGGGGGCTCCTACAATGAGCAGTTCTTC. It specifies CASSARGGSYNEQFF. The genes are TRBV28 and TRBJ2-1; 8 bases align to TRBD2. The trim removed 5 bases at V and 0 bases at J, leaving 3 bases unmatched. The CDR3 loop spans 15 amino acids. Germline V lookup: CDR1 MDHEN, CDR2 SYDVKM.